Below are 25 T cell receptor beta chains sequenced from a single sample in a study of T-cell reconstitution after alpha-beta-depleted transplantation in children. The authors prepared the TCRbeta library with unique molecular identifiers. Each CDR3 protein is one row after TCRdb ran MiXCR on the PCR reads. The sample yields fewer than 1 million distinct CDR3 sequences, roughly 15% seen once. Sequencing was performed on PBMCs, mostly from graft donor cells, taken 360 days after TCRalphabeta/CD19-depleted stem cell transplant. Receptors were obtained from a male patient younger than 18 who had a stem cell transplant for acute lymphoblastic leukemia, so the T cells may come from the graft donor.

The gene calls are TRBV20-1 and TRBJ1-2; no firm D call. This CDR3 has 13 amino acids. V dropped 3 bases and J dropped 2 bases, with 10 bases sitting between them. Germline assignment: CDR1 DFQATT and CDR2 SNEGSKA (reference sequence). The CDR3 loop is CSASLGGNYGYTF. CDR3 sequence (DNA): TGCAGTGCTAGCTTGGGAGGAAACTATGGCTACACCTTC.

A few counts support this clonotype. The chain recombines TRBV20-1 with TRBJ2-3, with 7 nucleotides matching TRBD2. The CDR3 is 16 residues long. V trimming: 0 bases; J trimming: 8 bases; junction bases outside the gene matches: 14. Germline CDR1 and CDR2: DFQATT and SNEGSKA (reference sequence). DNA for the CDR3: TGCAGTGCTAGAGACCCGGGGGGAGGATCTCCGGGTACGCAGTATTTT. Its protein product is CSARDPGGGSPGTQYF.

This clonotype showed up just a few times. This chain uses TRBV4-1 with TRBJ2-1; tentatively, D is TRBD2 (5 bases). The V and J ends lost 1 base and 2 bases respectively, with 12 bases between them. The CDR3 is 16 residues long. Germline V gives CDR1 MGHRA, CDR2 YSYEKL. CDR3 residues: CASSQVLSGTYNEQFF. In nucleotides, the CDR3 is TGCGCCAGCAGCCAAGTCCTGTCGGGAACCTACAATGAGCAGTTCTTC.

The chain links TRBV7-2 to TRBJ2-1; weak D call: TRBD2 (6 bases). The CDR3 runs 17 residues. The germline CDR1 and CDR2 sequences are SGHTA and FQGNSA. V lost 5 bases, J lost 0 bases, and 17 bases lay in between. The CDR3 is CASSLRARDFSYNEQFF. In DNA, the CDR3 is TGTGCCAGCAGCCTAAGGGCCCGGGACTTCTCCTACAATGAGCAGTTCTTC.

This clonotype was seen a handful of times. The chain is built from TRBV20-1 and TRBJ2-7; D is perhaps TRBD2 (6 bases). Trimming removed 5 bases at V and 4 bases at J, with 15 bases between. The germline V gene encodes CDR1 DFQATT and CDR2 SNEGSKA (reference sequence). This CDR3 is 13 amino acids long. CDR3 nucleotide sequence: TGCAGTGCTCCAACCGGGAGAGCGTACGAGCAGTACTTC. Encoded protein: CSAPTGRAYEQYF.

V is TRBV7-9 and J is TRBJ1-4; no definite D call. V shed 3 bases and J shed 4 bases, with 12 bases lying between them. This CDR3 region has 15 residues. Germline V gene sequence: CDR1 SEHNR, CDR2 FQNEAQ (reference sequence). The CDR3 loop reads CASSFGPVNNEKLFF. In DNA, the CDR3 is TGTGCCAGCAGCTTCGGACCAGTCAATAATGAAAAACTGTTTTTT.

The rearrangement joins TRBV2 to TRBJ2-2; TRBD2 might be the D (6 bases). The CDR3 loop spans 13 amino acids. V gave up 8 bases and J gave up 4 bases, with 11 bases separating them. The V gene's germline CDR1 is SNHLY and CDR2 FYNNEI. In DNA, the CDR3 is TGTGCCAGCCTCAGGGAGGCCACCGGGGAGCTGTTTTTT. Amino acid sequence: CASLREATGELFF.

This clonotype was seen a few times. V and J are TRBV12-3 or TRBV12-4 and TRBJ2-2, with TRBD1 matching 7 bases. The CDR3 totals 14 residues. V gave up 7 bases and J gave up 2 bases; unmatched junction bases: 4. CDR3 residues: CASTRTGNTGELFF. CDR3 nucleotide sequence: TGTGCCAGCACCCGGACAGGCAACACCGGGGAGCTGTTTTTT.

The chain joins TRBV6-1 to TRBJ2-2; D perhaps matches TRBD1 (6 bases). The CDR3 runs to 16 residues. CDR1 and CDR2 from the germline V gene are MNHNS and SASEGT. V was cut by 6 bases and J by 6 bases, with 20 bases left in between. CDR3 coding DNA: TGTGCCAGCAGCCTTCACTTCGACAGGTTGGCCGGGGAGCTGTTTTTT. This gives the protein CASSLHFDRLAGELFF.

The chain uses TRBV7-2 and TRBJ2-7; 7 bases agree with TRBD2. V lost 5 bases and J lost 1; bases outside the gene matches: 14. Looked up from germline, CDR1 is SGHTA and CDR2 is FQGNSA. This CDR3 has 17 residues. CDR3 sequence: CASSPKSRRESSYEQYF. The CDR3 nucleotides read TGTGCCAGCAGCCCAAAGAGTAGGCGGGAGTCTTCCTACGAGCAGTACTTC.

This clonotype was found a few times. The CDR3: CASSYSGGKSYEQYF. The CDR3 DNA sequence: TGTGCCAGCAGTTACTCAGGGGGCAAGTCCTACGAGCAGTACTTC. The chain has TRBV6-5 and TRBJ2-7; 7 nucleotides line up with TRBD1. CDR1 is MNHEY, CDR2 SVGAGI, per germline. The CDR3 loop spans 15 amino acids. Germline trimming cut 0 bases from V and 1 base from J; bases unmatched to any gene: 3.

The J gene is TRBJ1-2, the V gene TRBV20-1; no definite D call. Between the trimmed V and J ends, which lost 0 bases and 5 bases, there was a span of 10 bases. The CDR3 runs 13 residues. The germline gives CDR1 DFQATT, CDR2 SNEGSKA (reference sequence). The CDR3 DNA reads as TGCAGTGCTAGAGATTTGGGGTTATATGGCTACACCTTC. This encodes CSARDLGLYGYTF.

This clonotype showed up just a few times. V gene TRBV30 combines with J gene TRBJ1-2; D call uncertain. The germline V gene has CDR1 GTSNPN and CDR2 SVGIG (reference sequence). Deletions cut 4 bases from V and 4 bases from J, with 7 bases between. The CDR3 is 11 residues long. The chain's CDR3 is CAWNYLYGYTF. CDR3 nucleotide sequence: TGTGCCTGGAATTACCTCTATGGCTACACCTTC. Combining the CDR3 with reference TRBV30 and TRBJ1-2 gives the whole variable domain SQTIHQWPATLVQPVGSPLSLECTVEGTSNPNLYWYRQAAGRGLQLLFYSVGIGQISSEVPQNLSASRPQDRQFILSSKKLLLSDSGFYLCAWNYLYGYTFGSGTRLTVV.

Points on this clonotype: One junction end does not reproduce the germline sequence, and a read error may be involved. The gene calls are TRBV29-1 and TRBJ2-1; possibly TRBD1 or TRBD2 for D (5 bases each). This CDR3 spans 10 amino acids. Germline loops: CDR1 SQVTM, CDR2 ANQGSEA. The CDR3 sequence: CSVDRGRGIF. The CDR3 DNA reads as TGCAGCGTTGACCGGGGCCGCGGCATCTTC.

This clonotype occurred many times. V is TRBV27 and J is TRBJ2-2; 9 bases agree with TRBD2. Germline V CDR1 and CDR2: MNHEY, SMNVEV (reference sequence). The V and J ends lost 6 bases and 3 bases, in that order; junction bases with no gene match: 5. The CDR3 runs 15 residues. For the CDR3, the DNA is TGTGCCAGCAGAGGATTAGCGGGAGACACCGGGGAGCTGTTTTTT. Its translation: CASRGLAGDTGELFF.

Ten or more counts support this clonotype. The chain carries TRBV29-1 and TRBJ2-7; 10 bases match TRBD1. The CDR3 runs to 12 residues. J gave up 3 bases and V 7 bases, and 3 bases lay outside the gene matches. Germline V gives CDR1 SQVTM, CDR2 ANQGSEA. The CDR3 DNA reads as TGCAGCGGACAGGGGGCTGGCTACGAGCAGTACTTC. Its translation is CSGQGAGYEQYF.

This clonotype was observed a handful of times. This chain uses TRBV4-1 with TRBJ2-7, with D tentatively TRBD1 or TRBD2 (7 bases each). This CDR3 contains 15 residues. V lost 3 bases, J lost 2 bases, and 14 bases lay in between. Germline V lookup: CDR1 MGHRA, CDR2 YSYEKL. DNA of the CDR3: TGCGCCAGCAGCCACGGCAGGGGGGGGGCCTACGAGCAGTACTTC. This encodes CASSHGRGGAYEQYF.

In this sample, this clonotype turned up a few times. The V gene is TRBV18, the J gene TRBJ2-1; possible D gene TRBD2, 5 bases. Trimming left V 4 bases short and J 5 bases short, with 12 bases between. The CDR3 spans 14 residues. From germline, CDR1 is KGHSH and CDR2 LQKENI. In DNA form, the CDR3 reads TGTGCCAGCTCACAGAGGGCTAAGGACAATGAGCAGTTCTTC. Its translation is CASSQRAKDNEQFF.

This chain uses TRBV7-9 with TRBJ2-3; D not certain. V dropped 3 bases and J dropped 7 bases, with 5 bases sitting between them. Germline V gene data show CDR1 as SEHNR and CDR2 as FQNEAQ (reference sequence). The CDR3 totals 11 residues. The CDR3 nucleotides are TGTGCCAGCAGCTTTCCCCATACGCAGTATTTT. Protein: CASSFPHTQYF.

The genes are TRBV29-1 and TRBJ2-7; 11 bases fit TRBD2. Germline V gives CDR1 SQVTM, CDR2 ANQGSEA. This CDR3 region has 13 residues. V was clipped by 4 bases and J by 4 bases; unmatched bases: 3. The CDR3 is CSVGTSGLYEQYF. In nucleotides, the CDR3 is TGCAGCGTTGGGACTAGCGGGTTGTACGAGCAGTACTTC.

For this clonotype: A read error is possible here, since a much larger clone lies one base away. This rearrangement joins TRBV5-1 to TRBJ1-1, with D perhaps TRBD1 (5 bases). Germline V gene sequence: CDR1 SGHRS, CDR2 YFSETQ. There are 15 residues in the CDR3. Trimming left V 6 bases short and J 4 bases short, with 19 bases between. The DNA for the CDR3 is TGCGCCAGCATCGTGGGGGAGGTCGCGGTCACTGAAGCTTTCTTT. This codes for CASIVGEVAVTEAFF.

A few counts support this clonotype. The chain joins TRBV30 to TRBJ1-1; 7 bases match TRBD1. Per germline, CDR1 GTSNPN and CDR2 SVGIG (reference sequence). The CDR3 length is 13 residues. Unmatched junction bases numbered 7, after V lost 5 bases and J lost 4 bases. CDR3 bases: TGTGCCTGGGACAAGGGGGCGAGCACTGAAGCTTTCTTT. Translation gives CAWDKGASTEAFF.

The rearrangement joins TRBV7-8 to TRBJ2-3, with TRBD2 matching 9 bases. V gave up 2 bases and J gave up 3 bases; unmatched junction bases: 9. The CDR3 consists of 17 residues. Germline V gives CDR1 SGHVS, CDR2 FQNEAQ. The chain's CDR3 is CASSLFDSGSSTDTQYF. CDR3 nucleotides: TGTGCCAGCAGCTTATTTGATAGCGGGAGTTCGACAGATACGCAGTATTTT.

There are a few counts of this clonotype. The chain couples TRBV29-1 to TRBJ2-7; 8 nucleotides match TRBD1. There are 14 residues in the CDR3. With 2 bases clipped from V and 3 bases from J, the junction kept 6 bases outside the gene matches. Germline V gene sequence: CDR1 SQVTM, CDR2 ANQGSEA. CDR3 protein: CSVELGTGLYEQYF. CDR3 nucleotides: TGCAGCGTTGAATTAGGGACAGGCCTCTACGAGCAGTACTTC.

This clonotype was detected only a few times. CDR3 coding DNA: TGTGCCAGTGCAACTTGGAGGGCTCCCTTTAATGAGCAGTTCTTC. Translation gives CASATWRAPFNEQFF. The rearrangement links TRBV19 to TRBJ2-1; D perhaps matches TRBD2 (6 bases). This CDR3 is 15 amino acids long. The V end was cut by 8 bases, the J end by 7 bases, with 21 bases between. Germline V gene data show CDR1 as LNHDA and CDR2 as SQIVND (reference sequence).